This T cell receptor beta chain was captured in a study of blood T cell repertoires in COVID-19. Study details: Researchers got acute and convalescent COVID-19 samples from the United States, Italy and Spain. Sources were T cells, B-cell-depleted T cells, or PBMCs; the material itself was cDNA or gDNA.

Followed over time, Seattle patients had been enrolled while infection was active. Original analysis: Nucleated cell counts were estimated from reference gene primer amplification. Clones were read by immunoSEQ multiplex PCR, and TCRdb kept only the in-frame ones, dropping some. The V and J calls and clone size were taken over from that table, and D and trimming were inferred from the DNA. The data hold approximately 300,000 clones, with around 82% observed a single time. Germline CDR1 reads DFQATT; CDR2 reads SNEGSKA (reference sequence). The CDR3 is 18 residues long. After removal of 6 bases from V and 0 bases from J, the junction contained 17 bases not matched to a gene.

The chain employs TRBV20-1 and TRBJ1-5, with TRBD1 matching 7 bases. Input material: peripheral blood. This clonotype originated in a person in their 70s with COVID-19, enrolled during active disease. The CDR3 DNA reads TGCAGTGCGAGTGATAGAGGCAGGGGGTCCTATAGCAATCAGCCCCAGCATTTT. Translation gives CSASDRGRGSYSNQPQHF.